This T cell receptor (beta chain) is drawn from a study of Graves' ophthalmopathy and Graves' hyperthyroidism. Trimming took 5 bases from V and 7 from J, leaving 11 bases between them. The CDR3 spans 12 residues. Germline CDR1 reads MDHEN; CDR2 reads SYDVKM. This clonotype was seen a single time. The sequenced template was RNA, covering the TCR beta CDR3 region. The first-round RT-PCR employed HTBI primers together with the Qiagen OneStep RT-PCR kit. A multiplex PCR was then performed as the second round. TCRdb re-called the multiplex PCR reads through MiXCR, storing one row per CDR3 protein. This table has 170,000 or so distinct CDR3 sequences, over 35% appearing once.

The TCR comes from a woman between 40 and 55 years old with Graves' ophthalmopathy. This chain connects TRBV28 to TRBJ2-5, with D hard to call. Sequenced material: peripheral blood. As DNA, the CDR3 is TGTGCCAGCAGTCCCCCCTCCGGGACCCAGTACTTC. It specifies CASSPPSGTQYF.